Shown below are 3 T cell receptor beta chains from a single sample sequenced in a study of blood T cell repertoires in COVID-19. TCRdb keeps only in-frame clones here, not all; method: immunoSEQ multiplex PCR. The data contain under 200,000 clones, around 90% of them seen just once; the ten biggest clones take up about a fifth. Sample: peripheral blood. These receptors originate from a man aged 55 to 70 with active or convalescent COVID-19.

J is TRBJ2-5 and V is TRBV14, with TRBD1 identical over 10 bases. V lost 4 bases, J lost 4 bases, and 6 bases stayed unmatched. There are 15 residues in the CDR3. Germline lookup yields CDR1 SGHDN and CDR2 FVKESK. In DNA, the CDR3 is TGTGCCAGCAGCCCACCGGGACAGGGGCGAGAGACCCAGTACTTC. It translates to CASSPPGQGRETQYF.

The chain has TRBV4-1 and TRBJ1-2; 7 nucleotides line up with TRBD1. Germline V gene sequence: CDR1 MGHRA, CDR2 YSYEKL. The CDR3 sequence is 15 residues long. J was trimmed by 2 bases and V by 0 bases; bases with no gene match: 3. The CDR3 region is CASSQDSGGNYGYTF. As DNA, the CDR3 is TGCGCCAGCAGCCAAGATTCAGGGGGGAACTATGGCTACACCTTC.

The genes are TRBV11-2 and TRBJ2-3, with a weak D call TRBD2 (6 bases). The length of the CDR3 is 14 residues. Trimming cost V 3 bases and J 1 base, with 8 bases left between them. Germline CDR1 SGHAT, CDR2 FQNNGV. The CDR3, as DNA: TGTGCCAGCAGCTTGCGGGGAGGCACAGATACGCAGTATTTT. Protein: CASSLRGGTDTQYF.